This record concerns one T cell receptor beta chain sequence. Its antigen is currently unknown. Trimming removed 3 bases at V and 1 base at J, with 12 bases between. CDR1 and CDR2 from the germline V gene are LNHDA and SQIVND (reference sequence). This CDR3 is 16 amino acids long. Intraepithelial and lamina propria lymphocytes were released after the graft tissue was processed. These data come from a study of graft-versus-host responses after intestinal transplantation. For the study at large: The study gave all recipients anti-thymocyte globulin induction, then tacrolimus and steroids for 2 to 3 years. Points from the study as a whole: Levels of circulating GvH clones at their peak were associated with early post-transplant HvG declines. Recipient marrow harbored GvH clones, some of which surfaced first in ileum or blood. Allograft clonal ratios (graft-versus-host to host-versus-graft) were high in patients who had graft-donor T cell macrochimerism.

Sequencing used immunoSEQ multiplex PCR; TCRdb keeps in-frame clones, though not all of them. This table has over 8,000 clones, about two thirds appearing once. This receptor was obtained from a human patient who received an intestinal transplant, so some T cells may come from the graft donor. Here the sequenced sample was ileum tissue, taken around 460 days after transplant. V and J are TRBV19 and TRBJ1-4; possibly TRBD1 for D (5 bases). The CDR3 DNA reads as TGTGCCAGTAGTATCGGGCAGGGTCTAACTAATGAAAAACTGTTTTTT. Translated: CASSIGQGLTNEKLFF.